The clone carrying this TCR beta chain was seen more than once but under ten times. The sample is drawn from a study of blood T cells in healthy people across ages. CDR3 length: 19 amino acids. A sample-barcoded 5' primer and a J-beta primer mix were used in a second PCR of about 6 to 12 cycles. TCRdb redid the calling of the 5' RACE reads with MiXCR, one entry per CDR3 protein. The table includes approximately 850,000 distinct CDR3 sequences, about 42% detected once. Sequenced material: blood. The sequence was obtained from a man aged 60 to 69 in good health. V and J are TRBV21-1 and TRBJ2-3; the table's D gene call, TRBD1, was not cross checked with the DNA. TRBV21-1 is an annotated pseudogene. The CDR3 spells CASSKARGPGQRCTDTQYF. CDR3 coding DNA: TGTGCCAGCAGCAAAGCGCGGGGTCCGGGACAGAGGTGCACAGATACGCAGTATTTT.